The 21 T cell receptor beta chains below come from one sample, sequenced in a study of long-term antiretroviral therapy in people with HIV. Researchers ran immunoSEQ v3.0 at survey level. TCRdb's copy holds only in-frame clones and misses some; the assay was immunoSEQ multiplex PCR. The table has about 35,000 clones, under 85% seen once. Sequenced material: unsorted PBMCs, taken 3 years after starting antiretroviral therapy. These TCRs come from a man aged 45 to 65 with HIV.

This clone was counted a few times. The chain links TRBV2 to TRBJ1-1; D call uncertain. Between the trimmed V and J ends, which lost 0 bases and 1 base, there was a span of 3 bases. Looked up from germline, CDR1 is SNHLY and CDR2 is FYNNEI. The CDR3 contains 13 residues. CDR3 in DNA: TGTGCCAGCAGTGAAGCCCCGAACACTGAAGCTTTCTTT. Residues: CASSEAPNTEAFF.

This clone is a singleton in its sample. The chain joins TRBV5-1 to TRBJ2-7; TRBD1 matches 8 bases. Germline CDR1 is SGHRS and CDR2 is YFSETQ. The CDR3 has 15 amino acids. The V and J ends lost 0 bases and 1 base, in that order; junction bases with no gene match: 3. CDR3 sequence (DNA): TGCGCCAGCAGCTTGGCAGGGGGCGCATCCTACGAGCAGTACTTC. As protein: CASSLAGGASYEQYF.

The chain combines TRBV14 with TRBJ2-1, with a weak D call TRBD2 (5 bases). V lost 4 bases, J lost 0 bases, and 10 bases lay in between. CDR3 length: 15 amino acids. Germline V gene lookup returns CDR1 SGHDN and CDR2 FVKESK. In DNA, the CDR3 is TGTGCCAGCAGCCTTAGCGCTAGCTCCTACAATGAGCAGTTCTTC. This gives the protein CASSLSASSYNEQFF.

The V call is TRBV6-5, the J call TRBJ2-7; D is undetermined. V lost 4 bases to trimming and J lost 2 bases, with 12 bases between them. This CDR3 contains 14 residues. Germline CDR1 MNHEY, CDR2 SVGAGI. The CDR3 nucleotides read TGTGCCAGCAGTTGGTCGGGCGCAACCTACGAGCAGTACTTC. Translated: CASSWSGATYEQYF.

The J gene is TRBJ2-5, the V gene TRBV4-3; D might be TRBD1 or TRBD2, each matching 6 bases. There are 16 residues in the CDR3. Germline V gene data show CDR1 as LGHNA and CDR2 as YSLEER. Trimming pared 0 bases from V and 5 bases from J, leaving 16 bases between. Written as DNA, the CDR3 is TGCGCCAGCAGCCAAGATCCCCGGGGGCCGGGGGAGACCCAGTACTTC. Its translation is CASSQDPRGPGETQYF.

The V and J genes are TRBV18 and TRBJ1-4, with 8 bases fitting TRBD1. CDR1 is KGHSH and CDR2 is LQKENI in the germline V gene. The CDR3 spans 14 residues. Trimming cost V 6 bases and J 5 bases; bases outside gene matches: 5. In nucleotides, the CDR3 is TGTGCCAGCTCCGATCGGACAGGGAATGAAAAACTGTTTTTT. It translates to CASSDRTGNEKLFF.

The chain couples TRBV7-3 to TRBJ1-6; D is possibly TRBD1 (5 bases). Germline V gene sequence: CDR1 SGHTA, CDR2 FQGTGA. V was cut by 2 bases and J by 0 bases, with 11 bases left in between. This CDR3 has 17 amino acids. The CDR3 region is CASSLGTGNSYNSPLHF. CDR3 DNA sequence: TGTGCCAGCAGCTTAGGGACGGGAAACTCCTATAATTCACCCCTCCACTTT.

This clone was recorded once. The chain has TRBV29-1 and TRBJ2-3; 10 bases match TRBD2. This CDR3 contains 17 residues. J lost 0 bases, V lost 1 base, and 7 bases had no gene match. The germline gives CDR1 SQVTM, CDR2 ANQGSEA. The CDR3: CSVEGVAGGSSTDTQYF. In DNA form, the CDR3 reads TGCAGCGTTGAAGGGGTAGCGGGAGGTTCTAGCACAGATACGCAGTATTTT.

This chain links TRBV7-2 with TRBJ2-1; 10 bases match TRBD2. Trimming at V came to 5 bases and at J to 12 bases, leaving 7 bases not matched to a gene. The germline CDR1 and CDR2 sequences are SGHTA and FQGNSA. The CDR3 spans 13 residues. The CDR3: CASSLLTSGLQFF. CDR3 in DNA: TGTGCCAGCAGCCTCCTGACTAGCGGGCTGCAGTTCTTC. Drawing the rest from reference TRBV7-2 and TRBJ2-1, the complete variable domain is GAGVSQSPSNKVTEKGKDVELRCDPISGHTALYWYRQSLGQGLEFLIYFQGNSAPDKSGLPSDRFSAERTGGSVSTLTIQRTQQEDSAVYLCASSLLTSGLQFFGPGTRLTVL.

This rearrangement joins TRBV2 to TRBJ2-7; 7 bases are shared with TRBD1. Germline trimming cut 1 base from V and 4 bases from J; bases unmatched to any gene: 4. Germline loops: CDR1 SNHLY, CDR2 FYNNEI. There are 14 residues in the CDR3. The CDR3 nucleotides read TGTGCCAGCAGTGAAGGAGGGGGCGCATACGAGCAGTACTTC. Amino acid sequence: CASSEGGGAYEQYF.

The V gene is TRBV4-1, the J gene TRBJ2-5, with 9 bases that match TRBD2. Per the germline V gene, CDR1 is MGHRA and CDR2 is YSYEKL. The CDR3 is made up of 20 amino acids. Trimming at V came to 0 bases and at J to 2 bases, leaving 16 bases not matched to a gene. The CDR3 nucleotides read TGCGCCAGCAGCCAAGAGGGGCGTACATATATAGCGGGAGATCAAGAGACCCAGTACTTC. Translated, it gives CASSQEGRTYIAGDQETQYF.

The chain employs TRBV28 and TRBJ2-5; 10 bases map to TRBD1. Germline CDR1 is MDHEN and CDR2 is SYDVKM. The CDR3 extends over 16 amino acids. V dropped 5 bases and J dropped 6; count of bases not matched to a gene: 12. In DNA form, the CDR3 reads TGTGCCAGCAGTGCAAGACGGACAGGGGGAATCAAGACCCAGTACTTC. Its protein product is CASSARRTGGIKTQYF.

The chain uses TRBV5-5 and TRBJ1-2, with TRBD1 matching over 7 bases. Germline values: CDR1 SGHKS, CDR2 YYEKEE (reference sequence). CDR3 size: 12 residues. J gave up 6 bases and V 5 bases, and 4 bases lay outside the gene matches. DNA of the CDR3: TGTGCCAGCAGGTTCGGACAGGATGGCTACACCTTC. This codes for CASRFGQDGYTF.

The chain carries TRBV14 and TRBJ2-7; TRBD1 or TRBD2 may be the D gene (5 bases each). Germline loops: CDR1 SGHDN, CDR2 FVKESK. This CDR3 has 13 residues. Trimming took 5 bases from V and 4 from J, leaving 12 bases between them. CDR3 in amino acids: CASSWDHRYEQYF. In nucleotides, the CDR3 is TGTGCCAGCAGCTGGGACCACCGGTACGAGCAGTACTTC.

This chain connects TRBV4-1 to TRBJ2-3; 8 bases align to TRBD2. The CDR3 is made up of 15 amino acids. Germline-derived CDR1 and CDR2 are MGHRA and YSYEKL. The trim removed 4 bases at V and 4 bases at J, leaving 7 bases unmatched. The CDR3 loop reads CASSLGSGNADTQYF. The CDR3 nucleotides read TGCGCCAGCAGCCTAGGTAGCGGGAACGCAGATACGCAGTATTTT.

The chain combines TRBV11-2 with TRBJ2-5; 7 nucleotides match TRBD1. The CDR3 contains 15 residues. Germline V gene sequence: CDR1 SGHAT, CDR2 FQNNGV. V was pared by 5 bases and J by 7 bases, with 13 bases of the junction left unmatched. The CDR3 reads CASSMNRGSSGTQYF. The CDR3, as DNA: TGTGCCAGCAGCATGAACAGGGGCAGCTCGGGGACCCAGTACTTC.

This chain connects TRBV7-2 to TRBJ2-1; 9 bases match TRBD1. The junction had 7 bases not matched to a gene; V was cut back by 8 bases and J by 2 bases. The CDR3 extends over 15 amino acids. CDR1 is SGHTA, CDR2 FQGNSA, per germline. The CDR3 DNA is TGTGCCAGCGGAAAAGGGACAGGGCCCTACAATGAGCAGTTCTTC. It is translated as CASGKGTGPYNEQFF. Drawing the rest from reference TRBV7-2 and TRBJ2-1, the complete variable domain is GAGVSQSPSNKVTEKGKDVELRCDPISGHTALYWYRQSLGQGLEFLIYFQGNSAPDKSGLPSDRFSAERTGGSVSTLTIQRTQQEDSAVYLCASGKGTGPYNEQFFGPGTRLTVL.

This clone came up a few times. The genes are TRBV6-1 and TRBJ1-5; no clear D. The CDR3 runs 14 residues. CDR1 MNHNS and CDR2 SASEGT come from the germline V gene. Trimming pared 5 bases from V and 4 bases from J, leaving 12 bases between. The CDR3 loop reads CASSPADGNQPQHF. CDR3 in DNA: TGTGCCAGCAGTCCTGCGGACGGGAATCAGCCCCAGCATTTT.

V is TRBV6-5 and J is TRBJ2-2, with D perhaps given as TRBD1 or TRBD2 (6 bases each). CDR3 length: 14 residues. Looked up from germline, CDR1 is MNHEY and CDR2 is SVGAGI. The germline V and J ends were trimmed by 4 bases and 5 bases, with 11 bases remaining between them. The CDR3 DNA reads TGTGCCAGCAGTTGGGGGGCCTGGACCGGGGAGCTGTTTTTT. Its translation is CASSWGAWTGELFF.

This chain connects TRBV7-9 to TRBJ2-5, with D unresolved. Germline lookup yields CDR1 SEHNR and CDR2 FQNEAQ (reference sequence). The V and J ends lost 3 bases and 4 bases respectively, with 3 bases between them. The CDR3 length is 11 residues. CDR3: CASSFSETQYF. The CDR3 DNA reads TGTGCCAGCAGCTTCTCAGAGACCCAGTACTTC.

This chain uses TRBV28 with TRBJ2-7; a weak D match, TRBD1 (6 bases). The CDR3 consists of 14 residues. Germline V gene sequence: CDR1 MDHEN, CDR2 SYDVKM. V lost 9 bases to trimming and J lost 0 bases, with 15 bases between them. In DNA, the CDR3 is TGTGCCAGTTGGGGGCCGGGGAGCTCCTACGAGCAGTACTTC. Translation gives CASWGPGSSYEQYF.